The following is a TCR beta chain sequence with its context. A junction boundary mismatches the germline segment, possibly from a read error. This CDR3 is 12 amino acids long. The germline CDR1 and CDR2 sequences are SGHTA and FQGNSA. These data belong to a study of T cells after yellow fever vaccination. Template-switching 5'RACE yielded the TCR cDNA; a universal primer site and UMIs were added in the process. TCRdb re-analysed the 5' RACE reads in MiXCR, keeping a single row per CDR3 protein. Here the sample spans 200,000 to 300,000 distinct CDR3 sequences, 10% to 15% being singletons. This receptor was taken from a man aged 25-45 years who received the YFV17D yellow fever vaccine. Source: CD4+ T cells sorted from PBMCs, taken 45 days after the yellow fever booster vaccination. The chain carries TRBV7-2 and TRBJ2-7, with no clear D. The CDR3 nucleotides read TGTGCCAGAAGCTTGGGTGTATCCGAGCAGTACTTC. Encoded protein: CARSLGVSEQYF. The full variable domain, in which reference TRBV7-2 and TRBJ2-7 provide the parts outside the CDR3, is GAGVSQSPSNKVTEKGKDVELRCDPISGHTALYWYRQSLGQGLEFLIYFQGNSAPDKSGLPSDRFSAERTGGSVSTLTIQRTQQEDSAVYLCARSLGVSEQYFGPGTRLTVT.